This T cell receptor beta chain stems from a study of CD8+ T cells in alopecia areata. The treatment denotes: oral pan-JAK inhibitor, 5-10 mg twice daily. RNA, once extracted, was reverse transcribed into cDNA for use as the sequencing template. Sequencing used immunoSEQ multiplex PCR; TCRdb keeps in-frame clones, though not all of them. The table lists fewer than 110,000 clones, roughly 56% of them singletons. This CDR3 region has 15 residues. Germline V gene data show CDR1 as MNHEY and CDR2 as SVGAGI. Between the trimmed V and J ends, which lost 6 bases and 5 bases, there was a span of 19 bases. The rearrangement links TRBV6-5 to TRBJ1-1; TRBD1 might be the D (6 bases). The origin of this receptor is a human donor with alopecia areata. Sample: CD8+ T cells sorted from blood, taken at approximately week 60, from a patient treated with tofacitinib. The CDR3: CASSTWRRGKTEAFF. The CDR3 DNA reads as TGTGCCAGCAGCACCTGGCGCAGGGGCAAGACTGAAGCTTTCTTT.